The rows below give T cell receptor beta chains drawn from one sample of a study of control samples from healthy donors and cancer patients. Clones were read by immunoSEQ multiplex PCR, and TCRdb kept only the in-frame ones, dropping some. The sample has 100,000 to 150,000 clones, more than 85% seen once. Sequencing was performed on PBMCs. These receptors were obtained from a man aged 50-59 years with head and neck cancer. CDR3s include the opening cysteine and the closing phenylalanine or tryptophan. The D gene is left open where the match is weak. Clone size is not always given. Where it is, it says once, few, many or a class for expanded clones.

NA,TRBJ2-3,once,TRBV11-2,TGTGCCAGCAGCTTAAGGGATCGCACAGATACGCAGTATTTT,CASSLRDRTDTQYF
NA,TRBJ1-4,once,TRBV5-1,TGCGCCAGCAGCTTGCGGGCGGCAGACTTTAATGAAAAACTGTTTTTT,CASSLRAADFNEKLFF
NA,TRBJ1-4,NA,TRBV18,TGTGCCAGCTCACGGGGGGCTAATGAAAAACTGTTTTTT,CASSRGANEKLFF
TRBD2,TRBJ2-3,NA,TRBV6-5,TGTGCCAGCAGAAGACTAGCTGGGGATACGCAGTATTTT,CASRRLAGDTQYF
TRBD1,TRBJ1-5,NA,TRBV5-1,TGCGCCAGCAGACCAGGGGGGGATAGCAATCAGCCCCAGCATTTT,CASRPGGDSNQPQHF
NA,TRBJ2-7,few,TRBV11-2,TGTGCCAGCAGCCCCTGGGGGCACGAGCAGTACTTC,CASSPWGHEQYF
NA,TRBJ2-1,NA,TRBV7-9,TGTGCCAGCAGCCGTTCCGGGGGACATTACAATGAGCAGTTCTTC,CASSRSGGHYNEQFF
TRBD1,TRBJ1-6,NA,TRBV18,TGTGCCAGCTCGTTACAGGGGGCTCTTGGTTCACCCCTCCACTTT,CASSLQGALGSPLHF
NA,TRBJ1-2,NA,TRBV6-4,TGTGCCAGCAGCGCTCGGGAGGGTCTGGCTGGCTACACCTTC,CASSAREGLAGYTF
NA,TRBJ1-6,NA,TRBV7-8,TGTGCCAGCAGTGGAGGCAGGAAGAATTCACCCCTCCACTTT,CASSGGRKNSPLHF
NA,TRBJ2-7,NA,TRBV19,TGTGCCAGTAGTATTAGAGTCGGGCCAAGTGTCGTTGAGCAGTACTTC,CASSIRVGPSVVEQYF
TRBD1,TRBJ1-1,NA,TRBV5-4,TGTGCCAGCAGCGCCAGACAGGGCTGGAACACTGAAGCTTTCTTT,CASSARQGWNTEAFF
NA,TRBJ2-3,NA,TRBV23-1,TGCGCCAGCAGTCAAAATCACAGCAATTGCACAGATACGCAGTATTTT,CASSQNHSNCTDTQYF
TRBD2,TRBJ2-7,NA,TRBV28,TGTGCCAGCAGTTCGGTTGGGCCTAGCGGGGGTTACGAGCAGTACTTC,CASSSVGPSGGYEQYF
TRBD2,TRBJ2-1,NA,TRBV4-2,TGTGCCAGCAGCCAAGTTTCGGGGGGGCGTGACAATGAGCAGTTCTTC,CASSQVSGGRDNEQFF
NA,TRBJ1-2,NA,TRBV30,TGTGCCTGGAGGGAGAGGGAAGAAGATGGCTACACCTTC,CAWREREEDGYTF
TRBD1,TRBJ1-2,NA,TRBV5-8,TGTGCCAGCAGCCGACAGGGGGCAGGTGGCTACACCTTC,CASSRQGAGGYTF
NA,TRBJ2-1,NA,TRBV24-1,TGTGCCACCAGTGATCCCAGGTCTGGGGGCAATGAGCAGTTCTTC,CATSDPRSGGNEQFF
NA,TRBJ2-6,NA,TRBV19,TGTGCCAGTAGTGATAGAGGCTCTGGGGCCAACGTCCTGACTTTC,CASSDRGSGANVLTF
TRBD1,TRBJ2-7,NA,TRBV5-1,TGCGCCAGCAGCTTGGGGGCAGGGGGCACCTACGAGCAGTACTTC,CASSLGAGGTYEQYF
NA,TRBJ1-1,NA,TRBV30,TGTGCCTGGAGTGTACAAACCATGAACACTGAAGCTTTCTTT,CAWSVQTMNTEAFF
NA,TRBJ1-5,NA,TRBV6-5,TGTGCCAGCAAACCCAGGGAAAGTCAGCCCCAGCATTTT,CASKPRESQPQHF
TRBD1,TRBJ1-2,once,TRBV2,TGTGCCAGCAGTCTGGACAGGCCCCTGTCTGGCTACACCTTC,CASSLDRPLSGYTF
TRBD1,TRBJ1-1,NA,TRBV4-3,TGCGCCAGCAGCCAGGTTGACAGGGGTCCAATGAACACTGAAGCTTTCTTT,CASSQVDRGPMNTEAFF
NA,TRBJ2-3,NA,TRBV21-1,TGTGCCAGCAGCAAAACTAAGCGGGGGGGGCCAGATACGCAGTATTTT,CASSKTKRGGPDTQYF
TRBD1,TRBJ1-2,once,TRBV4-3,TGCGCCAGCAGCCAAGATTCCAGGGGGGACTATGGCTACACCTTC,CASSQDSRGDYGYTF
NA,TRBJ1-5,NA,TRBV6-1,TGTGCCAGCAGTGATCGACAGGCGGCTGGCAATCAGCCCCAGCATTTT,CASSDRQAAGNQPQHF
TRBD1,TRBJ1-1,NA,TRBV5-4,TGTGCCAGCAGCGGAATACAGGGGGTATTGACTGAAGCTTTCTTT,CASSGIQGVLTEAFF